The next 25 T cell receptor beta chains were all read from a single sample in a study of human T cells and chemical hapten exposure. MiXCR, run by TCRdb on the RACE reads, gives a single entry per CDR3 protein. The table has tens of thousands of distinct CDR3 sequences, approximately 15% seen once. The time point is: pre-sensitization, week 0. As to treatment: therapeutic diphenylcyclopropenone sensitization with weekly scalp DPC. This specimen was whole blood, taken in connection with sensitization to the hapten diphenylcyclopropenone (DPC). The receptors originated from a woman aged 50 to 60 with alopecia areata. Some clones in this sample may be carry-over from other donors' samples.

This clonotype was recorded at least ten times. The chain carries TRBV5-6 and TRBJ2-3, with 15 bases lining up with TRBD2. The CDR3 is 20 residues long. Germline assignment: CDR1 SGHDT and CDR2 YYEEEE. The trim removed 4 bases at V and 0 bases at J, leaving 12 bases unmatched. CDR3: CASSLNYYGLAGGSTDTQYF. Written as DNA, the CDR3 is TGTGCCAGCAGCCTCAACTACTACGGACTAGCGGGAGGGAGCACAGATACGCAGTATTTT.

The chain combines TRBV20-1 with TRBJ2-3, with 9 bases identical to TRBD2. CDR1 is DFQATT, CDR2 SNEGSKA, per germline (reference sequence). The CDR3 contains 19 residues. V dropped 0 bases and J dropped 0; count of bases not matched to a gene: 13. The CDR3 spells CSARDSGASGTSSTDTQYF. In DNA form, the CDR3 reads TGCAGTGCTAGAGATTCGGGGGCTAGCGGGACCTCTAGCACAGATACGCAGTATTTT.

This clonotype was counted a few times. V usage is TRBV7-8 and J usage is TRBJ1-2, with D hard to call. Germline lookup yields CDR1 SGHVS and CDR2 FQNEAQ. CDR3 length: 15 amino acids. V shed 2 bases and J shed 0 bases, with 10 bases lying between them. The CDR3 DNA reads TGTGCCAGCAGCTTATCCGGTCAAGCTAACTATGGCTACACCTTC. It specifies CASSLSGQANYGYTF.

The chain joins TRBV7-2 to TRBJ2-2; TRBD1 agrees at 8 bases. Germline loops: CDR1 SGHTA, CDR2 FQGNSA. The trim removed 5 bases at V and 6 bases at J, leaving 5 bases unmatched. This CDR3 contains 14 residues. CDR3 sequence: CASSLGQVAGELFF. In nucleotides, the CDR3 is TGTGCCAGCAGCCTGGGACAGGTGGCCGGGGAGCTGTTTTTT.

The chain has TRBV29-1 and TRBJ2-1; D gene ambiguous. The CDR3 runs 13 residues. Germline V lookup: CDR1 SQVTM, CDR2 ANQGSEA. V lost 1 base and J lost 7, with 11 bases in between. CDR3 in amino acids: CSVEAYSGNEQFF. The DNA for the CDR3 is TGCAGCGTTGAAGCTTATTCCGGGAATGAGCAGTTCTTC.

V and J are TRBV5-1 and TRBJ2-5; no clear D gene. The V and J ends lost 3 bases and 5 bases respectively, with 11 bases between them. The CDR3 loop spans 13 amino acids. Germline V gives CDR1 SGHRS, CDR2 YFSETQ. The CDR3 spells CASSSLVQETQYF. The CDR3 DNA is TGCGCCAGCAGCTCCCTAGTGCAGGAGACCCAGTACTTC.

This rearrangement joins TRBV5-1 to TRBJ2-1; perhaps D is TRBD1 or TRBD2 (5 bases each). V lost 0 bases and J 2 bases, leaving 9 bases between the germline ends. The CDR3 runs to 15 residues. Germline V gene lookup returns CDR1 SGHRS and CDR2 YFSETQ. The CDR3 coding sequence is TGCGCCAGCAGCTTGGATGGGGGAGCCTACAATGAGCAGTTCTTC. Encoded protein: CASSLDGGAYNEQFF.

This clonotype was observed a handful of times. The CDR3 DNA sequence: TGTGCCAGCAGTTTTAGACTAGCGGGCAATGAGCAGTTCTTC. It yields the protein CASSFRLAGNEQFF. This chain uses TRBV11-2 with TRBJ2-1, with 10 bases fitting TRBD2. Germline V gene data show CDR1 as SGHAT and CDR2 as FQNNGV. Germline trimming cut 6 bases from V and 6 bases from J; bases unmatched to any gene: 5. The CDR3 spans 14 residues.

This clonotype was seen more than once but under ten times. This sequence joins TRBV7-9 and TRBJ1-1; D is perhaps TRBD1 (5 bases). The germline V gene has CDR1 SEHNR and CDR2 FQNEAQ (reference sequence). Trimming cost V 3 bases and J 2 bases, with 10 bases left between them. This CDR3 is 14 amino acids long. The CDR3 loop reads CASSFREGNTEAFF. As DNA, the CDR3 is TGTGCCAGCAGCTTCAGGGAGGGCAACACTGAAGCTTTCTTT.

This clonotype appeared many times. The chain recombines TRBV5-1 with TRBJ2-3, with D tentatively TRBD1 (6 bases). Trimming shortened V by 7 bases and J by 0 bases, and 15 bases separated the two germline ends. This CDR3 has 15 residues. The germline V gene encodes CDR1 SGHRS and CDR2 YFSETQ. The CDR3: CASGKGHSSTDTQYF. As DNA, the CDR3 is TGCGCCAGCGGAAAGGGACACTCTAGCACAGATACGCAGTATTTT.

This clonotype was seen more than once but under ten times. J is TRBJ2-7 and V is TRBV7-6; 11 bases line up with TRBD2. The germline gives CDR1 SGHVS, CDR2 FNYEAQ. CDR3 size: 16 residues. J gave up 2 bases and V 5 bases, and 8 bases lay outside the gene matches. The CDR3 sequence: CASSKASGRPPYEQYF. The DNA for the CDR3 is TGTGCCAGCAGCAAAGCTAGCGGGAGGCCCCCCTACGAGCAGTACTTC.

This clonotype occurred a few times. This chain joins TRBV12-3 or TRBV12-4 and TRBJ2-3, with 7 bases that match TRBD2. The CDR3 is made up of 15 amino acids. Trimming at V came to 6 bases and at J to 5 bases, leaving 11 bases not matched to a gene. CDR3 loop: CASRIPGGRLDTQYF. CDR3 coding DNA: TGTGCCAGCAGGATCCCGGGCGGGAGATTAGATACGCAGTATTTT.

The chain combines TRBV20-1 with TRBJ2-2; D gene uncertain. The germline V gene encodes CDR1 DFQATT and CDR2 SNEGSKA (reference sequence). This CDR3 comprises 11 residues. Trimming stripped 3 bases from V and 4 bases from J, with 3 bases between. The CDR3 region has the DNA TGCAGTGCTAGGAGCACCGGGGAGCTGTTTTTT. Translated: CSARSTGELFF.

This clonotype was seen a handful of times. The chain links TRBV28 to TRBJ2-7; unclear D gene. The germline V and J ends were trimmed by 8 bases and 1 base, with 9 bases remaining between them. The CDR3 extends over 12 amino acids. Germline-derived CDR1 and CDR2 are MDHEN and SYDVKM. Here the CDR3 reads CASRGGSYEQYF. The CDR3 nucleotides read TGTGCCAGCCGAGGCGGATCCTACGAGCAGTACTTC.

This clonotype came up a few times. The chain combines TRBV12-3 or TRBV12-4 with TRBJ2-7; 7 bases line up with TRBD1. The CDR3 extends over 14 amino acids. Germline trimming cut 9 bases from V and 1 base from J; bases unmatched to any gene: 9. The CDR3 loop is CASYNRDRSYEQYF. For the CDR3, the DNA is TGTGCCAGTTACAACCGGGACAGATCCTACGAGCAGTACTTC.

This chain connects TRBV7-2 to TRBJ1-2; D call uncertain. This CDR3 has 12 residues. In germline, CDR1 is SGHTA, CDR2 FQGNSA. Trimming pared 7 bases from V and 3 bases from J, leaving 9 bases between. The CDR3 loop reads CASKDTDYGYTF. CDR3 DNA sequence: TGTGCCAGCAAAGACACGGACTATGGCTACACCTTC.

This clonotype was counted between two and nine times. The V and J genes are TRBV20-1 and TRBJ1-3; TRBD1 agrees at 7 bases. Germline V CDR1 and CDR2: DFQATT, SNEGSKA (reference sequence). The CDR3 spans 12 residues. V dropped 6 bases and J dropped 8; count of bases not matched to a gene: 7. The CDR3 reads CSAAQGRYTIYF. CDR3 in DNA: TGCAGTGCCGCACAGGGGAGATACACCATATATTTT.

The J gene is TRBJ2-7, the V gene TRBV27, with 7 bases aligning to TRBD1. Germline V gene lookup returns CDR1 MNHEY and CDR2 SMNVEV (reference sequence). The CDR3 sequence is 13 residues long. J gave up 3 bases and V 8 bases, and 7 bases lay outside the gene matches. In DNA, the CDR3 is TGTGCCAGCGGAGATTCAGGGGGCTACGAGCAGTACTTC. It codes for CASGDSGGYEQYF.

The chain employs TRBV12-3 or TRBV12-4 and TRBJ2-4, with no clear D. The CDR3 totals 12 residues. V lost 5 bases and J 0 bases, leaving 2 bases between the germline ends. The DNA for the CDR3 is TGTGCCAGCAGTCAAGCCAAAAACATTCAGTACTTC. It is translated as CASSQAKNIQYF.

This clonotype was seen a few times. The chain combines TRBV20-1 with TRBJ1-1; 7 nucleotides match TRBD1. Germline-derived CDR1 and CDR2 are DFQATT and SNEGSKA (reference sequence). V shed 0 bases, J shed 0 bases, and the junction held 7 bases outside the gene matches. The CDR3 length is 16 residues. The DNA of the CDR3 is TGCAGTGCTAGAGAAGGGGGCGCGAGGTTGAACACTGAAGCTTTCTTT. It encodes CSAREGGARLNTEAFF.

This chain links TRBV9 with TRBJ2-3; D perhaps matches TRBD2 (6 bases). V lost 0 bases, J lost 5 bases, and 13 bases lay in between. Germline V gene lookup returns CDR1 SGDLS and CDR2 YYNGEE. The CDR3 contains 15 residues. CDR3 in amino acids: CASSVGGGRIDTQYF. CDR3 in DNA: TGTGCCAGCAGCGTAGGCGGAGGGCGAATAGATACGCAGTATTTT. Supplemented by reference TRBV9 and TRBJ2-3, the full variable domain reads DSGVTQTPKHLITATGQRVTLRCSPRSGDLSVYWYQQSLDQGLQFLIQYYNGEERAKGNILERFSAQQFPDLHSELNLSSLELGDSALYFCASSVGGGRIDTQYFGPGTRLTVL.

This clonotype appeared many times. The rearrangement joins TRBV19 to TRBJ2-7, with 7 bases aligning to TRBD1. Trimming at V came to 5 bases and at J to 3 bases, leaving 4 bases not matched to a gene. CDR3 size: 13 residues. CDR1 is LNHDA and CDR2 is SQIVND in the germline V gene (reference sequence). The CDR3 sequence is CASSPTGYYEQYF. In nucleotides, the CDR3 is TGTGCCAGTAGTCCGACAGGGTACTACGAGCAGTACTTC.

The chain employs TRBV3-1 and TRBJ2-5; 11 bases line up with TRBD2. CDR1 and CDR2 (germline): LGHDT, YNNKEL (reference sequence). The CDR3 totals 19 residues. V lost 0 bases, J lost 4 bases, and 13 bases stayed unmatched. CDR3 coding DNA: TGTGCCAGCAGCCAAGAGTACACTAGCGGGAGCGGGAGGCGAGAGACCCAGTACTTC. The encoded protein is CASSQEYTSGSGRRETQYF.

This clonotype was counted between two and nine times. The chain links TRBV7-2 to TRBJ2-7; TRBD2 is a possible D gene (5 bases). The V gene's germline CDR1 is SGHTA and CDR2 FQGNSA. The CDR3 sequence is 12 residues long. The V end was cut by 4 bases, the J end by 4 bases, with 8 bases between. CDR3 region: CASSYSVYEQYF. The CDR3 nucleotides read TGTGCCAGCAGCTATAGCGTATACGAGCAGTACTTC.

The CDR3 spells CAWSGTTEAFF. DNA for the CDR3: TGTGCCTGGAGTGGGACCACTGAAGCTTTCTTT. The chain combines TRBV30 with TRBJ1-1; D not resolved. The CDR3 sequence is 11 residues long. Germline CDR1 is GTSNPN and CDR2 is SVGIG (reference sequence). V lost 1 base, J lost 4 bases, and 4 bases lay in between.